This T cell receptor (beta chain) stems from a study of T cells after yellow fever vaccination (dated by TCRdb to the late 2010s). Regarding the research as a whole: The SMART-Seq v4 Ultra Low Input RNA kit was used to prepare libraries from fractions with low cell numbers. Blood was drawn at multiple timepoints before and after primary and secondary immunization, with bulk PBMC replicates and cell subsets isolated. Two healthy male donors made up the cohort, one aged 18 to 30 years and the other aged 30 to 39 years. To follow T-cell clones before and after both primary and booster YFV17D yellow fever vaccination, bulk TCR alpha and beta repertoires underwent longitudinal sequencing. Beyond this particular receptor, the publication reports: After the booster, most of the clones that had expanded following primary vaccination were detected again (around 97% of CD4 and around 87% of CD8), which suggests that memory was broadly maintained. The study included only a couple of donors, which limits how far the findings can be generalized. Compared with the primary T-cell response, the secondary T-cell response was faster but weaker, reaching its peak on day 5 rather than on day 15. FACS-sorted repertoires could contain abundant contaminating clonotypes from the bulk population, so computational filtering was required. A small fraction of clonotypes appeared in both the CD4 and CD8 compartments, likely as a result of convergent recombination.

The sequencer was an Illumina NovaSeq 6000. Synthesis of TCR cDNA relied on 5'RACE template switching, a step that introduced a universal primer site along with unique molecular identifiers. Priming of cDNA synthesis was performed from both the TCR alpha and TCR beta constant segments. Libraries were amplified in two PCR steps, with sample barcodes and sequencing adapters added in the second step. Libraries were sequenced on Illumina HiSeq 2500 (2x100 bp) or NovaSeq (2x150 bp). Processing in the source paper ran as follows. MIGEC was used to demultiplex reads and collapse the reads into UMI consensus sequences, and MiXCR was used for V(D)J alignment. Clonotypes responding to the vaccine were identified with edgeR on replicate PBMC samples, with the criteria of FDR below 0.01 and a log2 fold change above 5 up to day 15. Each bulk clonotype was labeled CD4 or CD8 based on which sequenced repertoire, CD4 or CD8, contained the clonotype at higher abundance. TCRdb reprocessing: public reads trimmed at Q25 with fastp, clones called with MiXCR, in-frame beta chains kept. All rows with the same CDR3 protein become a single entry with the most common DNA and genes. The V and J calls reflect TCRdb's pipeline rather than the authors' work. In all, the sample holds some 320,000 distinct CDR3 sequences, and approximately 4.5% of those were seen once. Roughly a fifth of the sample is in the top ten clones.

The treatment or condition label corresponds to: live attenuated yellow fever vaccine strain. At each blood-draw timepoint, two biological replicates of bulk PBMCs were collected. PBMCs were isolated from peripheral blood using a standard Ficoll-Paque protocol. RNA was extracted with TriZol from bulk PBMCs, CD4 and CD8 fractions, and dextramer-positive and dextramer-negative fractions. This clonotype occurred many times. The antigen it recognizes is unknown. The record has no base qualities; no much larger clone is one base away. The specimen was PBMCs, collected 15 days after the yellow fever booster vaccination. The sequence came from a man between 18 and 29 years old who received the YFV17D yellow fever vaccine.

The nucleotide sequence is TGTGCCACCAGTGAACCCCGGGGGCCGGGGGATACGCAGTATTTT. It translates as CATSEPRGPGDTQYF. This chain joins TRBV24-1 to TRBJ2-3, with the D segment possibly TRBD1 or TRBD2, each aligning over 6 bases. CDR1 is given as KGHDR and CDR2 as SFDVKD, both from the germline V gene. The CDR3 covers 15 residues, taking in both the cysteine and the phenylalanine. Left in the record is the CDR3 DNA by itself, 45 bases read in frame from the first base. Deletion took 4 bases off V and 6 bases off J, with a span of 16 bases between the germline ends.